The clone carrying this T cell receptor beta chain was counted once. The data are from a study of blood T cell repertoires in COVID-19. The germline V gene encodes CDR1 DFQATT and CDR2 SNEGSKA (reference sequence). CDR3 size: 16 residues. The V end was cut by 3 bases, the J end by 1 base, with 18 bases between. The authors' processing: Reference gene primers were amplified, and this amplification served to estimate nucleated cell counts. The table came from immunoSEQ multiplex PCR; TCRdb's copy has only in-frame clones and leaves some out. The V and J calls and clone size were taken over from that table, and D and trimming were inferred from the DNA. The sample includes about 350,000 clones, over 75% of them seen just once. Participant age was about 18 to 100 years, and participants resided in 20 to 30 US areas. Allocation to cohorts depended on clinical history reported by the participants.

The TCR sequence derives from a woman aged 25 to 39 who had recovered from COVID-19. Specimen: PBMCs or T cells enriched from blood (not recorded which). V usage is TRBV20-1 and J usage is TRBJ1-2, with a tentative D call TRBD1 (5 bases). CDR3 region: CSASGSRTNDNYGYTF. CDR3 nucleotide sequence: TGCAGTGCTAGTGGGTCGCGGACAAATGATAACTATGGCTACACCTTC.